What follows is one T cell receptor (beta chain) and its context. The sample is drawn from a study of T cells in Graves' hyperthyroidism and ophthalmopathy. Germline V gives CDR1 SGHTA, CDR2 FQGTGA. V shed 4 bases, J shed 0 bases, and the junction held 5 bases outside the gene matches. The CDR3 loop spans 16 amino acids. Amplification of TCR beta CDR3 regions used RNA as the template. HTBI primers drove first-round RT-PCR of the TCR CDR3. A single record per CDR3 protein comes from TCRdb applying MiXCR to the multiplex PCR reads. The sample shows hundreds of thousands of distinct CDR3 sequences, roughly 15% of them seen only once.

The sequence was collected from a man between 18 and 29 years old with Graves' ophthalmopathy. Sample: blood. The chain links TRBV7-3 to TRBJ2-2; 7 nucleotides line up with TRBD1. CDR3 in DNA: TGTGCCAGCAGCTCGGGACAGCCAACGAACACCGGGGAGCTGTTTTTT. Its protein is CASSSGQPTNTGELFF.